The 23 T cell receptor beta chains given below trace back to one sample, sequenced in a study of T cell responses to AZD1222 COVID-19 vaccine. Some clones are missing from TCRdb's copy, which holds only in-frame ones; the method was immunoSEQ multiplex PCR. This sample has approximately 120,000 clones, with 80% to 90% found just once. The material was peripheral blood, obtained 28 days after the second AZD1222 dose. These receptors were collected from an adult who received the AZD1222 COVID-19 vaccine.

The V gene is TRBV19, the J gene TRBJ1-5, with D tentatively TRBD1 (6 bases). Trimming cost V 5 bases and J 6 bases, with 17 bases left between them. Germline V lookup: CDR1 LNHDA, CDR2 SQIVND (reference sequence). The CDR3 has 15 amino acids. CDR3 sequence (DNA): TGTGCCAGTAGTGTATACAGGGAAGGAGGTCAGCCCCAGCATTTT. Translating it yields CASSVYREGGQPQHF.

This chain links TRBV10-2 with TRBJ2-7, with TRBD2 as a possible D gene (6 bases). The germline V gene has CDR1 WSHSY and CDR2 SAAADI. This CDR3 comprises 9 residues. The V and J ends lost 11 bases and 6 bases respectively, with 8 bases between them. The CDR3 sequence: CAPRGEQYF. The CDR3 DNA follows: TGCGCCCCGCGGGGCGAGCAGTACTTC.

On this clone: No DNA is shown, since the ends of the CDR3 on it are uncertain; the CDR3 is the one TCRdb lists. The chain links TRBV20-1 to TRBJ1-3. Inclusive of both ends, the CDR3 amounts to 15 amino acids. Germline-derived CDR1 and CDR2 are DFQATT and SNEGSKA (reference sequence). The CDR3 spells CSASILESSGNTIYF.

The chain has TRBV6-5 and TRBJ2-7, with D perhaps TRBD1 or TRBD2 (5 bases each). CDR1 MNHEY and CDR2 SVGAGI come from the germline V gene. The CDR3 loop spans 14 amino acids. V was pared by 6 bases and J by 4 bases, with 16 bases between. CDR3: CASRWDPGAYEQYF. CDR3 coding DNA: TGTGCCAGCAGGTGGGACCCCGGGGCGTACGAGCAGTACTTC.

The gene calls are TRBV19 and TRBJ1-1; no definite D call. CDR1 and CDR2 (germline): LNHDA, SQIVND (reference sequence). Trimming left V 3 bases short and J 5 bases short, with 13 bases between. The CDR3 length is 14 residues. CDR3 loop: CASSITVGLTEAFF. CDR3 nucleotide sequence: TGTGCCAGTAGTATTACAGTCGGGTTGACTGAAGCTTTCTTT.

This rearrangement joins TRBV21-1 to TRBJ1-1; the table's D gene call, TRBD1, was not cross checked with the DNA. TRBV21-1 has pseudogene status. The CDR3 covers 14 residues. CDR3 residues: CASSTETGNGEAFF. The CDR3 coding sequence is TGTGCCAGCAGCACCGAAACAGGGAACGGTGAAGCTTTCTTT.

V usage is TRBV30 and J usage is TRBJ2-3; perhaps TRBD2 as D (5 bases). The CDR3 consists of 13 residues. The germline CDR1 and CDR2 sequences are GTSNPN and SVGIG (reference sequence). With 4 bases removed from V and 2 bases from J, the gap between germline ends came to 10 bases. In nucleotides, the CDR3 is TGTGCCTGGATGAGCGGCTTCACAGATACGCAGTATTTT. Its translation is CAWMSGFTDTQYF.

This clone was recorded only once. In DNA form, the CDR3 reads TGTGCCAGCAGACACACAGCGAACACTGAAGCTTTCTTT. It translates to CASRHTANTEAFF. V and J are TRBV27 and TRBJ1-1; no definite D call. The CDR3 has 13 residues. The ends were cut back, 6 bases at V and 1 base at J, with 9 bases in the middle. Per germline, CDR1 MNHEY and CDR2 SMNVEV (reference sequence).

J is TRBJ1-6 and V is TRBV5-4; 7 nucleotides align to TRBD1. This CDR3 is built from 17 residues. CDR1 is SGHNT and CDR2 is YYREEE in the germline V gene (reference sequence). V lost 0 bases and J lost 5; bases outside the gene matches: 8. CDR3 bases: TGTGCCAGCAGCTTGGGGGGCAGGGGGGGTAATAATTCACCCCTCCACTTT. It codes for CASSLGGRGGNNSPLHF.

Only a few counts were recorded for this clone. CDR3 loop: CASSAPGTRHRYGYTF. The CDR3 DNA is TGTGCCAGCAGTGCCCCCGGGACAAGGCATCGCTATGGCTACACCTTC. The chain combines TRBV28 with TRBJ1-2; tentative D call: TRBD1 (6 bases). The CDR3 runs 16 residues. Germline V gene sequence: CDR1 MDHEN, CDR2 SYDVKM. V lost 5 bases and J lost 4, with 20 bases in between.

This chain uses TRBV6-2 or TRBV6-3 with TRBJ1-6; D may be TRBD1 (5 bases). The V and J ends lost 3 bases and 5 bases respectively, with 11 bases between them. Germline assignment: CDR1 MNHEY and CDR2 SVGEGT. The CDR3 is 15 amino acids. The CDR3 loop is CASSYDNRNNSPLHF. The CDR3 region has the DNA TGTGCCAGCAGTTATGATAACAGGAATAATTCACCCCTCCACTTT.

The V call is TRBV30, the J call TRBJ2-1; 14 nucleotides align to TRBD2. The germline V gene encodes CDR1 GTSNPN and CDR2 SVGIG (reference sequence). V lost 4 bases to trimming and J lost 8 bases; unmatched junction nucleotides: 10. The CDR3 spans 16 residues. The CDR3 sequence is CAWTTGTSGRVDEQFF. The CDR3 nucleotides read TGTGCCTGGACCACCGGGACTAGCGGGAGAGTCGATGAGCAGTTCTTC. Supplemented by reference TRBV30 and TRBJ2-1, the full variable domain reads SQTIHQWPATLVQPVGSPLSLECTVEGTSNPNLYWYRQAAGRGLQLLFYSVGIGQISSEVPQNLSASRPQDRQFILSSKKLLLSDSGFYLCAWTTGTSGRVDEQFFGPGTRLTVL.

This rearrangement joins TRBV6-1 to TRBJ2-1; D perhaps matches TRBD1 (6 bases). The CDR3 spans 15 residues. Germline CDR1 MNHNS, CDR2 SASEGT. The V gene lost 2 bases and the J gene lost 6 bases, with 14 bases spanning the gap. The CDR3 is CASSERQGSRNEQFF. The DNA of the CDR3 is TGTGCCAGCAGTGAAAGGCAGGGGTCTCGCAATGAGCAGTTCTTC.

In its sample, this clone was seen a few times. The rearrangement uses TRBV29-1 and TRBJ2-7, with D tentatively TRBD1 (5 bases). The germline V gene has CDR1 SQVTM and CDR2 ANQGSEA. Trimming shortened V by 3 bases and J by 2 bases, and 17 bases separated the two germline ends. This CDR3 has 15 residues. CDR3 nucleotides: TGCAGCGTTGAGACAGCTCTGGATAAACCCTACGAGCAGTACTTC. It codes for CSVETALDKPYEQYF.

The rearrangement joins TRBV3-1 (or the pseudogene TRBV3-2) to TRBJ1-6; D not certain. The V and J ends lost 1 base and 4 bases respectively, with 8 bases between them. The CDR3 runs 15 residues. The germline V gene encodes CDR1 LGHDT and CDR2 YNNKEL (reference sequence). In DNA, the CDR3 is TGTGCCAGCAGCCAAGGGGGAGGGTATAATTCACCCCTCCACTTT. It specifies CASSQGGGYNSPLHF.

The chain has TRBV12-1 and TRBJ1-2; no check of the table's D call, TRBD1, against the DNA was made. TRBV12-1 is described as a pseudogene. The CDR3 spans 18 residues. CDR3 amino acids: CASSFVGTGGPARYGYTF. CDR3 nucleotide sequence: TGTGCCAGCAGCTTTGTAGGGACAGGGGGCCCCGCGAGGTATGGCTACACCTTC.

The chain joins TRBV28 to TRBJ1-4; 7 bases match TRBD1. J gave up 5 bases and V 5 bases, and 5 bases lay outside the gene matches. CDR1 and CDR2 (germline): MDHEN, SYDVKM. The CDR3 loop spans 14 amino acids. CDR3 coding DNA: TGTGCCAGCAGTAGGGGACAGAGGAATGAAAAACTGTTTTTT. Protein: CASSRGQRNEKLFF.

The CDR3 DNA reads TGTGCCAGCAGCTTAGGCGGGAGTAGCAATCAGCCCCAGCATTTT. Translating gives CASSLGGSSNQPQHF. The chain couples TRBV7-2 to TRBJ1-5, with unresolved D. This CDR3 contains 15 residues. CDR1 and CDR2 (germline): SGHTA, FQGNSA. With 1 base removed from V and 0 bases from J, the gap between germline ends came to 7 bases. Filled out from reference TRBV7-2 and TRBJ1-5, the complete variable domain reads GAGVSQSPSNKVTEKGKDVELRCDPISGHTALYWYRQSLGQGLEFLIYFQGNSAPDKSGLPSDRFSAERTGGSVSTLTIQRTQQEDSAVYLCASSLGGSSNQPQHFGDGTRLSIL.

The chain couples TRBV18 to TRBJ1-2, with a tentative D call TRBD1 (5 bases). Germline V CDR1 and CDR2: KGHSH, LQKENI. The CDR3 runs 15 residues. The V end lost 3 bases, the J end lost 4 bases, and 15 bases lay between the germline ends. The DNA for the CDR3 is TGTGCCAGCTCACCTGGGACGGCTACTCTCTATGGCTACACCTTC. Its translation: CASSPGTATLYGYTF.

This clone appeared a single time. The chain uses TRBV6-5 and TRBJ2-5; 9 bases agree with TRBD1. The V and J ends lost 7 bases and 5 bases, in that order; junction bases with no gene match: 11. The CDR3 totals 15 residues. CDR1 MNHEY and CDR2 SVGAGI come from the germline V gene. CDR3 in amino acids: CASNILGTGLETQYF. In DNA, the CDR3 is TGTGCCAGCAACATCCTAGGGACAGGGCTCGAGACCCAGTACTTC.

This clone was counted between two and nine times. The chain couples TRBV2 to TRBJ1-2, with 9 bases aligning to TRBD1. V lost 7 bases and J lost 3; bases outside the gene matches: 6. The CDR3 covers 14 residues. The V gene's germline CDR1 is SNHLY and CDR2 FYNNEI. In nucleotides, the CDR3 is TGTGCCAGCACCCCGGGACAGGGCGACTATGGCTACACCTTC. It encodes CASTPGQGDYGYTF.

The rearrangement uses TRBV6-5 and TRBJ2-7; unclear D gene. Trimming removed 4 bases at V and 4 bases at J, with 14 bases between. The CDR3 is 14 residues long. Germline V gene data show CDR1 as MNHEY and CDR2 as SVGAGI. The CDR3 is CASSSPGETYEQYF. CDR3 in DNA: TGTGCCAGCAGTTCCCCGGGTGAAACTTACGAGCAGTACTTC.

The rearrangement links TRBV19 to TRBJ2-2; TRBD1 aligns across 7 bases. This CDR3 region has 15 residues. The V gene end was trimmed by 3 bases and the J gene end by 1 base; junction bases not matched to a gene: 2. Germline CDR1 reads LNHDA; CDR2 reads SQIVND (reference sequence). CDR3 coding DNA: TGTGCCAGTAGTATTAGGGGGCTGAACACCGGGGAGCTGTTTTTT. This encodes CASSIRGLNTGELFF.